What follows is one T cell receptor (beta chain) and its context. It has no known antigen specificity. No much larger clone exists at a distance of one base, and base qualities are not known. CDR1 and CDR2 are read off the germline V gene as KGHSH and LQKENI. Spanning cysteine to phenylalanine, the CDR3 consists of 13 amino acids. Only the CDR3 region is kept as DNA, spanning 39 bases read in frame from base 1. At the junction V is shortened by 6 bases and J by 7 bases, with 13 bases in between. This entry comes from a study of beta chain features in type 1 diabetes (dated by TCRdb to 2016 to 2019). In the study overall: Mean age, gender distribution, total cell number and subset yield were not different between patients and healthy donors. In the study, recently diagnosed type 1 diabetes patients and matched healthy donors were compared on the TCRB repertoires of their sorted circulating CD4+ T cell subsets. Regulatory and stem cell-like memory subsets were isolated from only 8 patients and about eight healthy donors, whereas naive and central memory subsets came from all 30 or so donors. A total of some 100,000,000 sorted cells were examined across all samples, and a strong correlation was observed between cell number per subset and RNA yield. Study-wide findings and limitations: The naive, central memory and regulatory TCRB repertoires appeared to resemble one another more closely among patients than among healthy donors. Shorter templates might be favored by PCR, yet because patient and control samples were amplified and corrected together, any such skew would affect both groups equally. Patients with type 1 diabetes made fewer insertions and deleted more nucleotides at VDJ recombination sites, implying thymic rearrangement abnormalities. Type 1 diabetes patients showed a moderate but significant shortening of TCRB CDR3 length in all four CD4+ subsets. Because cDNA was sequenced instead of genomic DNA, activated cells with high expression could be over-represented, although the groups did not differ in activation or CD3 levels. HLA sub-analyses involved small numbers of individuals, so any influence of HLA type on TCRB rearrangement remained unresolved.

Each donor gave one peripheral blood draw, approximately 120 mL on average, collected into heparinised tubes. Naive, central memory, regulatory and stem cell-like memory CD4+ T cells were sorted on a BD FACSAria II using a panel including CD45RO, CCR7, CD25, CD127, CD95 and CD27. Every sorted population had a purity above 98%. Right away, PBMCs were isolated by Lymphoprep density gradient centrifugation and were stained directly, with no culture step. To minimize batch effects, samples were stained and sorted in pairs, one healthy donor with one patient per experiment. The High Capacity cDNA Reverse Transcription Kit was used to reverse transcribe all of the isolated RNA, meaning that expressed TCRB transcripts were what got sequenced. Naive, central memory and regulatory T cell samples underwent deep immunoSEQ sequencing, averaging about 3.57 million total reads per sample. Sorted cells were lysed in RLT buffer and RNA was extracted with DNase-treated RNeasy Micro or Mini kits, depending on cell number. To prevent cross-contamination, each cell subset was processed individually, whereas patient and healthy donor samples were processed jointly. TCRB sequences were amplified from cDNA with the immunoSEQ multiplex PCR, producing 87-bp fragments spanning the CDR3 region. Sequencing of the amplicons was done on the Illumina HiSeq platform. Turning to the authors' computational methods: Synthetic template baselines were used to correct PCR bias computationally, reads within Hamming distance 2 were collapsed together, and singletons that could not be merged were discarded. By aligning reads against IMGT, V, D and J genes, CDR3 length, and insertions or deletions at six rearrangement sites were assigned. Within each subset, clonotype counts were normalized to sorted cell number, and only after that were true diversity and Gini coefficients computed with the tcR R package. The overlap coefficient, calculated on TCRB nucleotide sequences, was used to measure repertoire sharing. As a proxy for the pre-selection repertoire, out-of-frame TCRB sequences from naive cells were analyzed. TCRdb provides this immuneACCESS table in a form limited to in-frame rearrangements. Some clones are lacking; in checked studies, under half of them reflect an unresolved V gene, and why the rest are absent is not known. The D gene and trimming were derived from the DNA, and the V and J assignments and clone size from that table. This sample has hundreds of thousands of clones in its table, and 68% of those were observed once. Around 0.05% of the sample lies in the top ten.

The chain couples TRBV18 to TRBJ2-1; the D gene is perhaps TRBD2, from 7 matching bases. Specimen: naive CD4+ T cells from blood. The cell subset or site tag for this specimen amounts to: true naive CD4+ T cells. This clonotype was sampled from a man between 25 and 39 years old in good health. The DNA reads as follows: TGTGCCAGCTCGAAACAGGGAGGGAATGAGCAGTTCTTC. Protein translation: CASSKQGGNEQFF.